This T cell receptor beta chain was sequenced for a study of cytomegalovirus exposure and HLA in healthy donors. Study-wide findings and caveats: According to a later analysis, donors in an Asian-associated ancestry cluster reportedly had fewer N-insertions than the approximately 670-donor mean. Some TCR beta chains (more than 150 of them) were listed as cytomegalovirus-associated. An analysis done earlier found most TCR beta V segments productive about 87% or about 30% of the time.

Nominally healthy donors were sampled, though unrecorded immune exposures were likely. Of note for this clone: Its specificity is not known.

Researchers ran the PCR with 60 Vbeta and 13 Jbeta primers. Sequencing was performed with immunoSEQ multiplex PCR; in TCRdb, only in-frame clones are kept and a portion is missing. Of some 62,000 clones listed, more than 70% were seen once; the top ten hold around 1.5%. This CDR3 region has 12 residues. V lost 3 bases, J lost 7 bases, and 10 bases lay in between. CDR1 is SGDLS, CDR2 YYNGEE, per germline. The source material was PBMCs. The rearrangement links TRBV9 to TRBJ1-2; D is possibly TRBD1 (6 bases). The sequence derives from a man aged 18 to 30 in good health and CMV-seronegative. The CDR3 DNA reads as TGTGCCAGCAGCGAACAGGGTCGTGGCTACACCTTC. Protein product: CASSEQGRGYTF. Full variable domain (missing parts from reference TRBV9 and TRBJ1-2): DSGVTQTPKHLITATGQRVTLRCSPRSGDLSVYWYQQSLDQGLQFLIQYYNGEERAKGNILERFSAQQFPDLHSELNLSSLELGDSALYFCASSEQGRGYTFGSGTRLTVV.